A selection of T cell receptor beta chains follows, all from one sample in a study of T cell responses to AZD1222 COVID-19 vaccine. The assay was immunoSEQ multiplex PCR, and TCRdb's table has in-frame clones only and misses some. This repertoire shows 160,000 or so clones, about 89% found once; its top ten account for over 8%. This sample comprised peripheral blood, obtained 28 days after the second AZD1222 dose. Receptor source: an adult who received the AZD1222 COVID-19 vaccine. Both conserved end residues are part of each CDR3. A D gene is named only where the DNA matches it firmly. Clone size is not always given. Where it is, it says once, few, many or a class for expanded clones.

>TRBD2|-|TRBV7-2|TRBJ2-3
TGTGCCAGCAGCTTTCAGGGGACTAGCGGAACAGATACGCAGTATTTT
CASSFQGTSGTDTQYF
>-|-|TRBV6-1|TRBJ1-2
TGTGCCAGCAGTGAAGCGCTTCGGGATGGCTACACCTTC
CASSEALRDGYTF
>-|-|TRBV9|TRBJ2-5
TGTGCCAGCAGCGTAGGGGTTAGCGGAAGGATGGCAGAGACCCAGTACTTC
CASSVGVSGRMAETQYF
>-|-|TRBV7-2|TRBJ2-7
TGTGCCAGCAGCTTAAGGGCAGCCCCGAGCGAGCAGTACTTC
CASSLRAAPSEQYF
>-|once|TRBV10-1|TRBJ1-4
TGCGCCAGGACAGAAAAGTTCAAAAGGGGAACTAATGAAAAACTGTTTTTT
CARTEKFKRGTNEKLFF
>TRBD1|-|TRBV7-2|TRBJ2-7
TGTGCCAGCAGCTTAGTAGGACAGGGTACGTACGAGCAGTACTTC
CASSLVGQGTYEQYF
>TRBD2|-|TRBV7-9|TRBJ2-7
TGTGCCAGCAGCTTAGGGGTGGGACTAGCGGAATCCTACGAGCAGTACTTC
CASSLGVGLAESYEQYF
>-|few|TRBV4-3|TRBJ1-4
TGCGCCAGCAGCCAAGATCAGGGCAGGGCTAATGAAAAACTGTTTTTT
CASSQDQGRANEKLFF
>-|-|TRBV6-5|TRBJ1-4
TGTGCCAGCAGACCCCAGGGATTTGGGGAAAAACTGTTTTTT
CASRPQGFGEKLFF
>-|-|TRBV5-8|TRBJ2-7
TGTGCCAGCAGCTTGGCGGCACTCCCCTACGAGCAGTACTTC
CASSLAALPYEQYF
>TRBD1|-|TRBV28|TRBJ1-1
TGTGCCAGCAGGGGACAGGGCATGTACACTGAAGCTTTCTTT
CASRGQGMYTEAFF
>TRBD2|once|TRBV5-4|TRBJ2-3
TGTGCCAGCACCCGTGGGGATAGCGGGAAGGGGGTGCAGTATTTT
CASTRGDSGKGVQYF
>-|-|TRBV4-3|TRBJ1-6
TGCGCCAGCAGCCAAGATCAGGTGAATTCACCCCTCCACTTT
CASSQDQVNSPLHF
>TRBD1|-|TRBV7-9|TRBJ2-7
TGTGCCAGCACCCAGGGGGCGAGGTACGAGCAGTACTTC
CASTQGARYEQYF
>TRBD2|-|TRBV7-2|TRBJ2-3
TGTGCCAGCAGCTTTTCTAGCGGGAGACCCGCCGGTACGCAGTATTTT
CASSFSSGRPAGTQYF
>-|-|TRBV18|TRBJ2-1
TGTGCCAGCTCACCACCGGGCCGAGCCAGCCCGGTTGAGCAGTTCTTC
CASSPPGRASPVEQFF
>-|-|TRBV20-1|TRBJ2-1
TGCAGTGCCAGTGTAAGAGGCTCCTACAATGAGCAGTTCTTC
CSASVRGSYNEQFF
>-|-|TRBV28|TRBJ1-1
TGTGCCAGCAGACAAACCCAGGGACCCTCTGAAGCTTTCTTT
CASRQTQGPSEAFF
>TRBD1|-|TRBV5-6|TRBJ2-2
TGTGCCAGCAGCTTGTCCAGGGGGCGCGCCACCGGGGAGCTGTTTTTT
CASSLSRGRATGELFF
>-|once|TRBV7-8|TRBJ2-1
TGTGCCAGCAGCCCCCCCAGCAATGAGCAGTTCTTC
CASSPPSNEQFF
>-|-|TRBV7-9|TRBJ1-1
TGTGCCAGCAGCTCGGGGGAGAACACTGAAGCTTTCTTT
CASSSGENTEAFF
>-|few|TRBV7-9|TRBJ2-7
TGTGCCCCCCGGGACTTACCGTTTAATCCCTACGAGCAGTACTTC
CAPRDLPFNPYEQYF